The subject of this entry is one TCR beta chain. The CDR3 consists of 18 residues. The data belong to a study of OX40 agonist ivuxolimab in advanced cancers. As for the study in general: Those enrolled were roughly 80% male, with a mean age of around 58 years and ages from roughly 20 to 85.

Profiled with immunoSEQ multiplex PCR; TCRdb holds only in-frame clones, not every one. The repertoire consists of approximately 6,000 clones, with 70% to 90% occurring once and the leading ten covering just under 25%. This sequence was found in an adult with an advanced solid tumor such as melanoma, head and neck, liver or kidney cancer. The source material was CD4+ or CD8+ T cells sorted from blood, sampled in a trial of the OX40 agonist ivuxolimab. The gene calls are TRBV21-1 and TRBJ2-7; the table names TRBD1, a call not compared with the DNA. TRBV21-1 is a pseudogene locus. Here the CDR3 reads CASRSRGVGTGRPYEQYF. The DNA of the CDR3 is TGTGCCAGCAGGTCCAGGGGGGTAGGAACAGGGCGCCCCTACGAGCAGTACTTC.